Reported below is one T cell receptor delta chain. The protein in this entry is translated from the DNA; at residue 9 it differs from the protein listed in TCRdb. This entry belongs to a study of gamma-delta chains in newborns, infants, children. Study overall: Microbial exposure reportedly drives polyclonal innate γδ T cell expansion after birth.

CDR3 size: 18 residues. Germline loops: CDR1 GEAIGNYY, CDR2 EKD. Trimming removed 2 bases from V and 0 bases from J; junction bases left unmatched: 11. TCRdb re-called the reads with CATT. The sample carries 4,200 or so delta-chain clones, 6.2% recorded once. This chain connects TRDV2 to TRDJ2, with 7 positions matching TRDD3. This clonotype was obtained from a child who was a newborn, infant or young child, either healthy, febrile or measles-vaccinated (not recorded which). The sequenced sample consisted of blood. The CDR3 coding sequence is TGTGCCTGTGACAATGTACTGGGGAACAAAGCTTTGACAGCACAACTCTTCTTT. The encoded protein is CACDNVLGNKALTAQLFF.